What follows describes a single T cell receptor beta chain. What it binds is unknown. The source of the sample is a study of human CD8 memory T cell subsets. Study-level findings and limits: Whereas effector memory cells differed, stem-like memory and precursor exhausted T cells had comparably high diversity. It was suggested by Chao1 estimates that stem-like memory T cells were more diverse than precursor exhausted T cells. The stem-like memory T cell repertoire shared very little with the precursor exhausted T cell repertoire.

Magnetic separation of the negative type served to enrich total CD8+ T cells. Researchers made TCR beta libraries via UMI-labeled 5' RACE. TCRdb reprocessed the 5' RACE reads and reports one entry per CDR3 protein, with no DNA. The listing contains about 11,000 distinct CDR3 sequences. This clonotype was sampled from a human donor in good health. The sequenced sample consisted of CD8+ T cells from PBMCs.

The CDR3 loop reads CAISESLLSGARGGQYF. This chain links TRBV10-3 with TRBJ2-3; TCRdb designates TRBD1, a call that cannot be tested without DNA. This CDR3 is 17 amino acids long. Germline assignment: CDR1 ENHRY and CDR2 SYGVKD.